This T cell receptor (beta chain) is from a study of blood T cell repertoires in COVID-19. Study in general: Samples came from the United States, Italy and Spain, spanning acute and convalescent COVID-19.

Here immunoSEQ multiplex PCR was the method, and the copy in TCRdb shows in-frame clones only, minus some. The sample carries around 280,000 clones, approximately 83% recorded once. CDR1 SGHNT and CDR2 YYREEE come from the germline V gene (reference sequence). With V trimmed by 3 bases and J by 9 bases, 7 bases remained unmatched. The CDR3 spans 16 residues. Sequencing used peripheral blood. V usage is TRBV5-4 and J usage is TRBJ2-2, with TRBD2 matching 14 bases. The sequence was obtained from a woman in her 30s who had recovered from COVID-19. CDR3 in amino acids: CASSSGTSGSRRELFF. The CDR3 DNA sequence: TGTGCCAGCAGCTCTGGGACTAGCGGGAGTCGCCGGGAGCTGTTTTTT.